This TCR beta chain was obtained from a study of fetal regulatory T cell absence and autoimmunity. Study-wide points: Some top pancreas TCR clones were over 95-fold enriched versus cord blood. In IPEX syndrome, oligoclonal enrichment was read as supporting prenatal antigen-driven autoimmunity in the pancreas.

This was a survey-level run. TCRdb's copy holds only in-frame clones and misses some; the assay was immunoSEQ multiplex PCR. This table has 46,000 or so clones, roughly 83% appearing once. Of note for this clone: What it binds is unknown.

There are 16 residues in the CDR3. V lost 5 bases, J lost 4 bases, and 9 bases stayed unmatched. Germline V lookup: CDR1 PRHDT, CDR2 FYEKMQ (reference sequence). Sequencing was done on a sample of cord blood. This sequence originates from a newborn boy with IPEX syndrome. V is TRBV13 and J is TRBJ2-5; 11 nucleotides line up with TRBD2. The CDR3 region is CASSDNSGGASETQYF. In nucleotides, the CDR3 is TGTGCCAGCAGCGACAATAGCGGGGGGGCCTCAGAGACCCAGTACTTC.